Listed below are T cell receptor beta chains from one sample, sequenced in a study of cytomegalovirus exposure and HLA in healthy donors. Here immunoSEQ multiplex PCR was the method, and the copy in TCRdb shows in-frame clones only, minus some. Of over 150,000 clones detected, just over 75% appear once; the ten largest clones hold approximately 1.3%. Sequencing was performed on PBMCs. The receptor set was obtained from a woman in her 30s in good health and CMV-seropositive. Each CDR3 is given with its conserved first and last residue. A D gene is named only where the DNA matches it firmly. Where a row states a size, it is once, few, many or the class of an expanded clone; other rows omit it.

J gene: TRBJ2-3
D gene: TRBD2
clone size: NA
V gene: TRBV11-3
CDR3 DNA: TGTGCCAGCAGCCTCGGACTAGCGGGAGTTAAAGCGGCAGATACGCAGTATTTT
CDR3 protein: CASSLGLAGVKAADTQYF

J gene: TRBJ2-1
D gene: TRBD2
clone size: few
V gene: TRBV6-6
CDR3 DNA: TGTGCCAGCAGCCCGAGGACTAGCGGGACCTACAATGAGCAGTTCTTC
CDR3 protein: CASSPRTSGTYNEQFF

J gene: TRBJ1-1
D gene: TRBD1
clone size: NA
V gene: TRBV28
CDR3 DNA: TGTGCCAGCAGTATCCCAGGGGGAGTGGCTGAAGCTTTCTTT
CDR3 protein: CASSIPGGVAEAFF

J gene: TRBJ1-2
D gene: TRBD1
clone size: NA
V gene: TRBV2
CDR3 DNA: TGTGCCAGCAGGCCCCGGACAGGAGTAGACTATGGCTACACCTTC
CDR3 protein: CASRPRTGVDYGYTF

J gene: TRBJ2-2
D gene: TRBD2
clone size: NA
V gene: TRBV5-1
CDR3 DNA: TGCGCCAGCAGCTCTATGGCGGGAGGGCCGAGCACCGGGGAGCTGTTTTTT
CDR3 protein: CASSSMAGGPSTGELFF

J gene: TRBJ2-3
D gene: NA
clone size: NA
V gene: TRBV10-3
CDR3 DNA: TGTGCCAGTCTCGACTTCACAGATACGCAGTATTTT
CDR3 protein: CASLDFTDTQYF

J gene: TRBJ1-1
D gene: NA
clone size: few
V gene: TRBV29-1
CDR3 DNA: TGCAGCGTTGAAGAGAGGACAGTTGGGACTGAAGCTTTCTTT
CDR3 protein: CSVEERTVGTEAFF

J gene: TRBJ2-1
D gene: NA
clone size: NA
V gene: TRBV7-2
CDR3 DNA: TGTGCCAGCAGCGTTTGGACTTCGAACAATGAGCAGTTCTTC
CDR3 protein: CASSVWTSNNEQFF

J gene: TRBJ2-2
D gene: TRBD2
clone size: NA
V gene: TRBV11-2
CDR3 DNA: TGTGCCAGCCACATGGGGGGGGACACCGGGGAGCTGTTTTTT
CDR3 protein: CASHMGGDTGELFF

J gene: TRBJ1-1
D gene: TRBD1
clone size: few
V gene: TRBV6-5
CDR3 DNA: TGTGCCAGCAGCCGGGACAGCTCTGAAGCTTTCTTT
CDR3 protein: CASSRDSSEAFF

J gene: TRBJ2-2
D gene: TRBD1
clone size: NA
V gene: TRBV4-2
CDR3 DNA: TGTGCCAGCAGCCAACCGGGGACAGGGGCTCCAGGGGGGGAGCTGTTTTTT
CDR3 protein: CASSQPGTGAPGGELFF

J gene: TRBJ2-7
D gene: TRBD1
clone size: once
V gene: TRBV5-1
CDR3 DNA: TGCGCCAGCAGCCTGGACAGGGGGATTCCCTACGAGCAGTACTTC
CDR3 protein: CASSLDRGIPYEQYF

J gene: TRBJ2-7
D gene: NA
clone size: NA
V gene: TRBV5-1
CDR3 DNA: TGCGCCAGCAGCTTGGGTGGGGCGGGGGAGCAGTACTTC
CDR3 protein: CASSLGGAGEQYF

J gene: TRBJ2-5
D gene: TRBD2
clone size: NA
V gene: TRBV28
CDR3 DNA: TGTGCCAGCAGTACTAGACTAGCGGGAGGATCTGAGACCCAGTACTTC
CDR3 protein: CASSTRLAGGSETQYF

J gene: TRBJ1-2
D gene: TRBD1
clone size: once
V gene: TRBV6-5
CDR3 DNA: TGTGCCAGCAGTTACTCTGCGACAGGGAATAACTATGGCTACACCTTC
CDR3 protein: CASSYSATGNNYGYTF

J gene: TRBJ2-3
D gene: NA
clone size: once
V gene: TRBV9
CDR3 DNA: TGTGCCAGCAGCGTAGTTGAGGGTTCAGGTACGCAGTATTTT
CDR3 protein: CASSVVEGSGTQYF

J gene: TRBJ1-1
D gene: NA
clone size: NA
V gene: TRBV6-1
CDR3 DNA: TGTGCCAGCAGTGACCCGGGCAGGGCTACTGAAGCTTTCTTT
CDR3 protein: CASSDPGRATEAFF

J gene: TRBJ1-2
D gene: TRBD1
clone size: NA
V gene: TRBV10-3
CDR3 DNA: TGTGCCATCAGTGGGGAGACAGGGGCGATAGGTGGCTACACCTTC
CDR3 protein: CAISGETGAIGGYTF

J gene: TRBJ2-2
D gene: TRBD2
clone size: NA
V gene: TRBV29-1
CDR3 DNA: TGCAGCGTTGAAGGAAGTAGCGGGGGCACCGGGGAGCTGTTTTTT
CDR3 protein: CSVEGSSGGTGELFF

J gene: TRBJ1-5
D gene: TRBD1
clone size: NA
V gene: TRBV6-1
CDR3 DNA: TGTGCCAGCAGGACAGGGAACGATCAGCCCCAGCATTTT
CDR3 protein: CASRTGNDQPQHF

J gene: TRBJ2-7
D gene: TRBD2
clone size: few
V gene: TRBV14
CDR3 DNA: TGTGCCAGCAGCCTGGGACTAGCGGTTCCCGAGCAGTACTTC
CDR3 protein: CASSLGLAVPEQYF

J gene: TRBJ2-7
D gene: TRBD2
clone size: NA
V gene: TRBV28
CDR3 DNA: TGTGCCAGCGTAGTGACTAGCGGGAATCTCGAGCAGTACTTC
CDR3 protein: CASVVTSGNLEQYF

J gene: TRBJ2-7
D gene: TRBD1
clone size: few
V gene: TRBV6-6
CDR3 DNA: TGTGCCAGCAGGCCAGGACAGGGTGAATACGAGCAGTACTTC
CDR3 protein: CASRPGQGEYEQYF

J gene: TRBJ2-1
D gene: NA
clone size: NA
V gene: TRBV7-2
CDR3 DNA: TGTGCCAGCAGCCAACTATCCAATGAGCAGTTCTTC
CDR3 protein: CASSQLSNEQFF

J gene: TRBJ2-2
D gene: NA
clone size: few
V gene: TRBV4-3
CDR3 DNA: TGCGCCAGCAGCCAAGGTCAGGCCGGGGAGCTGTTTTTT
CDR3 protein: CASSQGQAGELFF

J gene: TRBJ1-2
D gene: TRBD1
clone size: NA
V gene: TRBV25-1
CDR3 DNA: TGTGCCAGCAGTGAGACAGGGTCAAATGGCTACACCTTC
CDR3 protein: CASSETGSNGYTF

J gene: TRBJ2-1
D gene: NA
clone size: NA
V gene: TRBV30
CDR3 DNA: TGTGCCTGGAGTGTTAGCAGGGCTGAGCAGTTCTTC
CDR3 protein: CAWSVSRAEQFF

J gene: TRBJ2-1
D gene: NA
clone size: NA
V gene: TRBV7-2
CDR3 DNA: TGTGCCAGCAGCTTAGGACTAGCCTACAATGAGCAGTTCTTC
CDR3 protein: CASSLGLAYNEQFF

J gene: TRBJ1-4
D gene: NA
clone size: NA
V gene: TRBV19
CDR3 DNA: TGTGCCAGTTGTCCGTCCAGGGGTGAAAAACTGTTTTTT
CDR3 protein: CASCPSRGEKLFF

J gene: TRBJ2-3
D gene: TRBD2
clone size: NA
V gene: TRBV7-6
CDR3 DNA: TGTGCCAGCAGCTTATGGGGGAAGACTAGCGGGTCACATACGCAGTATTTT
CDR3 protein: CASSLWGKTSGSHTQYF

J gene: TRBJ2-1
D gene: NA
clone size: NA
V gene: TRBV10-2
CDR3 DNA: TGCGCCAGCAGTGATGACAGGATACTCAATGAGCAGTTCTTC
CDR3 protein: CASSDDRILNEQFF

J gene: TRBJ2-5
D gene: TRBD2
clone size: NA
V gene: TRBV7-6
CDR3 DNA: TGTGCCAGCAGCTTAGGGACTAGCGGGCAAGAGACCCAGTACTTC
CDR3 protein: CASSLGTSGQETQYF

J gene: TRBJ2-1
D gene: NA
clone size: NA
V gene: TRBV9
CDR3 DNA: TGTGCCAGCAGCACAGGGTTCGGGGAGCAGTTCTTC
CDR3 protein: CASSTGFGEQFF

J gene: TRBJ2-5
D gene: NA
clone size: NA
V gene: TRBV7-2
CDR3 DNA: TGTGCCAGCAGCTCCGTATCGGGACTTTACCAAGAGACCCAGTACTTC
CDR3 protein: CASSSVSGLYQETQYF

J gene: TRBJ2-7
D gene: NA
clone size: NA
V gene: TRBV4-1
CDR3 DNA: TGCGCCAGCAGCCAAGTGCCGTGGGGGGTAGGCTACGAGCAGTACTTC
CDR3 protein: CASSQVPWGVGYEQYF

J gene: TRBJ1-2
D gene: NA
clone size: NA
V gene: TRBV19
CDR3 DNA: TGTGCCAGTAGTATAGTTTCAGAAGCTAACTATGGCTACACCTTC
CDR3 protein: CASSIVSEANYGYTF

J gene: TRBJ2-7
D gene: NA
clone size: many
V gene: TRBV2
CDR3 DNA: TGTGCCAGCAGCCTAGGAAACTACGAGCAGTACTTC
CDR3 protein: CASSLGNYEQYF

J gene: TRBJ2-7
D gene: TRBD2
clone size: NA
V gene: TRBV6-1
CDR3 DNA: TGTGCCAGCGGGGCGGGGGGCCCCTACGAGCAGTACTTC
CDR3 protein: CASGAGGPYEQYF

J gene: TRBJ1-5
D gene: NA
clone size: NA
V gene: TRBV28
CDR3 DNA: TGTGCCACCAACCCGGGAGGTAATCAGCCCCAGCATTTT
CDR3 protein: CATNPGGNQPQHF

J gene: TRBJ1-5
D gene: NA
clone size: NA
V gene: TRBV9
CDR3 DNA: TGTGCCAGCAGTCTACAGGGAAATCAGCCCCAGCATTTT
CDR3 protein: CASSLQGNQPQHF

J gene: TRBJ2-7
D gene: NA
clone size: once
V gene: TRBV4-3
CDR3 DNA: TGCGCCAGCAGCCAAGATGGGTCGGCGGGCGGCTCATACGAGCAGTACTTC
CDR3 protein: CASSQDGSAGGSYEQYF

J gene: TRBJ2-7
D gene: TRBD2
clone size: once
V gene: TRBV5-1
CDR3 DNA: TGCGCCAGCAGCTTGGAGACTAGCGGAGGATACGAGCAGTACTTC
CDR3 protein: CASSLETSGGYEQYF

J gene: TRBJ1-5
D gene: TRBD1
clone size: NA
V gene: TRBV11-2
CDR3 DNA: TGTGCCAGCAGCTGGGGACAGAGCAATCAGCCCCAGCATTTT
CDR3 protein: CASSWGQSNQPQHF

J gene: TRBJ2-1
D gene: TRBD2
clone size: few
V gene: TRBV30
CDR3 DNA: TGTGCCTGGAGTGTACAGTCGACTAGCGGGAGCAATGAGCAGTTCTTC
CDR3 protein: CAWSVQSTSGSNEQFF

J gene: TRBJ1-1
D gene: NA
clone size: NA
V gene: TRBV7-9
CDR3 DNA: TGTGCCAGCAGCTTCCCGACAGTCGGCACTGAAGCTTTCTTT
CDR3 protein: CASSFPTVGTEAFF

J gene: TRBJ2-7
D gene: NA
clone size: NA
V gene: TRBV7-2
CDR3 DNA: TGTGCCAGCAGCTTACTTCCCCCCGGCTCCTACGAGCAGTACTTC
CDR3 protein: CASSLLPPGSYEQYF

J gene: TRBJ1-1
D gene: TRBD1
clone size: once
V gene: TRBV7-3
CDR3 DNA: TGTGCCAGCCACGCAGGGGGCAACACTGAAGCTTTCTTT
CDR3 protein: CASHAGGNTEAFF

J gene: TRBJ2-1
D gene: TRBD1
clone size: NA
V gene: TRBV7-8
CDR3 DNA: TGTGCCAGCAGCCCACAGGGGGATGAGCAGTTCTTC
CDR3 protein: CASSPQGDEQFF

J gene: TRBJ2-3
D gene: NA
clone size: NA
V gene: TRBV12-5
CDR3 DNA: TGTGCTAGTGGTTTGGGTGTTAGCGTTACAGATACGCAGTATTTT
CDR3 protein: CASGLGVSVTDTQYF

J gene: TRBJ1-1
D gene: TRBD1
clone size: NA
V gene: TRBV27
CDR3 DNA: TGTGCCAGCACCCAACAGGGGATCACTGAAGCTTTCTTT
CDR3 protein: CASTQQGITEAFF

J gene: TRBJ1-1
D gene: TRBD1
clone size: NA
V gene: TRBV7-8
CDR3 DNA: TGTGCCAGCAGCACCGACAGGGGAGGACGCGCTTTCTTT
CDR3 protein: CASSTDRGGRAFF

J gene: TRBJ2-3
D gene: NA
clone size: NA
V gene: TRBV7-6
CDR3 DNA: TGTGCCAGCAGCCCAGGGGCAGATACGCAGTATTTT
CDR3 protein: CASSPGADTQYF

J gene: TRBJ1-2
D gene: NA
clone size: NA
V gene: TRBV5-6
CDR3 DNA: TGTGCCAGCAGCTTGGGACTGTTAAACTATGGCTACACCTTC
CDR3 protein: CASSLGLLNYGYTF

J gene: TRBJ2-4
D gene: NA
clone size: NA
V gene: TRBV7-9
CDR3 DNA: TGTGCCAGCAGCTTAGCGCGGGTAGCCAAAAACATTCAGTACTTC
CDR3 protein: CASSLARVAKNIQYF

J gene: TRBJ2-5
D gene: NA
clone size: once
V gene: TRBV7-2
CDR3 DNA: TGTGCCAGCAGCCCAACAGGCGCCAGGACGACAGAGACCCAGTACTTC
CDR3 protein: CASSPTGARTTETQYF

J gene: TRBJ2-7
D gene: TRBD2
clone size: NA
V gene: TRBV6-5
CDR3 DNA: TGTGCCAGCAGTTACCGCGCCGGGACTAGGAGCGAGCAGTACTTC
CDR3 protein: CASSYRAGTRSEQYF

J gene: TRBJ2-3
D gene: TRBD1
clone size: NA
V gene: TRBV18
CDR3 DNA: TGTGCCAGCACTCGCGGACAGGGGAGCACAGATACGCAGTATTTT
CDR3 protein: CASTRGQGSTDTQYF